The 29 T cell receptor beta chains below all came from one sample that was sequenced in a study of blood T cell repertoires in COVID-19. The method was immunoSEQ multiplex PCR; TCRdb's version includes in-frame clones alone and lacks a portion of them. This table holds about 70,000 clones, about 85% found once. The source material was peripheral blood. The receptor set was obtained from a man between 65 and 85 years old with active COVID-19.

The rearrangement links TRBV19 to TRBJ2-1; no firm D call. The CDR3 runs 14 residues. Germline loops: CDR1 LNHDA, CDR2 SQIVND (reference sequence). Trimming took 3 bases from V and 4 from J, leaving 10 bases between them. Here the CDR3 DNA reads TGTGCCAGTAGTATTGGTGTGAGGTACAATGAGCAGTTCTTC. Amino acid sequence: CASSIGVRYNEQFF.

This rearrangement joins TRBV30 to TRBJ2-3; 8 nucleotides agree with TRBD2. This CDR3 spans 14 amino acids. V lost 5 bases, J lost 5 bases, and 9 bases stayed unmatched. Germline values: CDR1 GTSNPN, CDR2 SVGIG (reference sequence). The CDR3 nucleotides read TGTGCCTGGGGGACTAGGCGGGCGGGAGATACGCAGTATTTT. It encodes CAWGTRRAGDTQYF.

This clone showed up just a few times. The chain carries TRBV9 and TRBJ1-6, with 7 bases fitting TRBD1. The CDR3 is 17 amino acids. In germline, CDR1 is SGDLS, CDR2 YYNGEE. V shed 4 bases and J 4 bases; nucleotides not matched to a gene: 11. CDR3 sequence: CASSPRDSPAYNSPLHF. CDR3 sequence (DNA): TGTGCCAGCAGCCCCCGGGACAGCCCCGCTTATAATTCACCCCTCCACTTT.

The chain carries TRBV19 and TRBJ2-1, with 7 nucleotides matching TRBD1. The J segment lost 8 bases and the V segment lost 7 bases, leaving 14 bases of the junction unmatched. This CDR3 region has 15 residues. CDR1 is LNHDA and CDR2 is SQIVND in the germline V gene (reference sequence). The CDR3 DNA follows: TGTGCCAGTACCCCCCGGACAGGCCCTAGGGATGAGCAGTTCTTC. This translates into CASTPRTGPRDEQFF.

This clone came up once. The gene calls are TRBV11-3 and TRBJ2-3, with D tentatively TRBD2 (6 bases). Trimming stripped 5 bases from V and 5 bases from J, with 17 bases between. CDR1 SGHNT and CDR2 YENEEA come from the germline V gene. There are 15 residues in the CDR3. CDR3 loop: CASSPQERVEDTQYF. The CDR3 nucleotides are TGTGCCAGCAGCCCCCAGGAGCGGGTGGAAGATACGCAGTATTTT.

V is TRBV24-1 and J is TRBJ2-2; TRBD1 matches 7 bases. V dropped 3 bases and J dropped 4; count of bases not matched to a gene: 7. Germline CDR1 is KGHDR and CDR2 is SFDVKD. CDR3 length equals 16 residues. The CDR3 region has the DNA TGTGCCACCAGTGATACAACAGGGGCCCGCACCGGGGAGCTGTTTTTT. Its translation: CATSDTTGARTGELFF.

The chain carries TRBV24-1 and TRBJ2-1, with a possible D match to TRBD2 (6 bases). CDR1 is KGHDR, CDR2 SFDVKD, per germline. The V end was cut by 9 bases, the J end by 3 bases, with 14 bases between. This CDR3 comprises 14 residues. CDR3 residues: CATSGGGGYNEQFF. Written as DNA, the CDR3 is TGTGCCACCTCGGGTGGGGGAGGCTACAATGAGCAGTTCTTC.

This rearrangement joins TRBV3-1 (or the pseudogene TRBV3-2) to TRBJ2-1; 8 bases are a match to TRBD2. V was clipped by 4 bases and J by 15 bases; unmatched bases: 11. CDR3 length equals 13 residues. Germline V gene lookup returns CDR1 LGHDT and CDR2 YNNKEL (reference sequence). The CDR3 sequence: CASSPTSGATGFF. DNA for the CDR3: TGTGCCAGCAGCCCAACTAGCGGAGCGACTGGGTTCTTC.

The V call is TRBV19, the J call TRBJ1-3, with 8 nucleotides matching TRBD1. The trim removed 4 bases at V and 4 bases at J, leaving 12 bases unmatched. Germline values: CDR1 LNHDA, CDR2 SQIVND (reference sequence). This CDR3 spans 17 amino acids. The CDR3 is CASSTRTGMRGGNTIYF. The DNA of the CDR3 is TGTGCCAGTAGTACCAGGACAGGGATGAGAGGAGGAAACACCATATATTTT.

The gene calls are TRBV6-2 or TRBV6-3 and TRBJ2-2; D might be TRBD1 (5 bases). The germline V gene encodes CDR1 MNHEY and CDR2 SVGEGT. This CDR3 comprises 16 residues. The V and J ends lost 5 bases and 0 bases respectively, with 13 bases between them. CDR3 nucleotide sequence: TGTGCCAGCAGTGGTGTGGGGCGGACGAACACCGGGGAGCTGTTTTTT. Translating gives CASSGVGRTNTGELFF.

The rearrangement links TRBV30 to TRBJ2-7; unclear D gene. This CDR3 contains 12 residues. Deletions cut 4 bases from V and 0 bases from J, with 7 bases between. Germline loops: CDR1 GTSNPN, CDR2 SVGIG (reference sequence). CDR3 loop: CAWMVSSYEQYF. In DNA, the CDR3 is TGTGCCTGGATGGTGAGCTCCTACGAGCAGTACTTC.

This clone was picked up a small number of times. The chain combines TRBV15 with TRBJ2-2; possibly TRBD1 for D (5 bases). CDR3 size: 16 residues. Deletions cut 6 bases from V and 3 bases from J, with 17 bases between. CDR1 and CDR2 from the germline V gene are LNHNV and YYDKDF (reference sequence). The CDR3 reads CATSSTQGRHTGELFF. CDR3 coding DNA: TGTGCCACCAGTAGCACCCAGGGTCGGCACACCGGGGAGCTGTTTTTT.

The chain is built from TRBV19 and TRBJ2-5; TRBD2 might be the D (6 bases). Trimming shortened V by 5 bases and J by 7 bases, and 14 bases separated the two germline ends. Germline assignment: CDR1 LNHDA and CDR2 SQIVND (reference sequence). The CDR3 runs to 13 residues. CDR3 loop: CASSETPGGTQYF. The CDR3 coding sequence is TGTGCCAGTAGTGAGACCCCCGGGGGGACCCAGTACTTC.

This clone appeared a single time. The chain couples TRBV27 to TRBJ2-3, with 14 bases identical to TRBD2. The CDR3 loop spans 14 amino acids. CDR1 is MNHEY, CDR2 SMNVEV, per germline (reference sequence). V dropped 8 bases and J dropped 4; count of bases not matched to a gene: 2. The CDR3 is CASGTSGSPDTQYF. CDR3 in DNA: TGTGCCAGCGGGACTAGCGGGAGTCCAGATACGCAGTATTTT.

The J gene is TRBJ2-5, the V gene TRBV11-3; 7 positions agree with TRBD1. The CDR3 is 17 residues long. Germline CDR1 reads SGHNT; CDR2 reads YENEEA. Germline trimming cut 3 bases from V and 1 base from J; bases unmatched to any gene: 11. The CDR3 region has the DNA TGTGCCAGCAGCTTTCAACCCCTGACAGGGAGCCAAGAGACCCAGTACTTC. Amino acid sequence: CASSFQPLTGSQETQYF.

CDR3 nucleotides: TGTGCCAGCAGCCAGGCGCCGGGGGGATACACAGATACGCAGTATTTT. Residues: CASSQAPGGYTDTQYF. The V call is TRBV14, the J call TRBJ2-3; 7 nucleotides line up with TRBD2. The trim removed 3 bases at V and 2 bases at J, leaving 8 bases unmatched. CDR3 length: 16 residues. Per germline, CDR1 SGHDN and CDR2 FVKESK.

The CDR3 region is CAADSGNTIYF. The CDR3 coding sequence is TGTGCGGCGGACTCTGGAAACACCATATATTTT. This chain links TRBV18 with TRBJ1-3; unclear D gene. CDR3 length equals 11 residues. CDR1 is KGHSH, CDR2 LQKENI, per germline.

The gene calls are TRBV7-8 and TRBJ2-5; D gene unclear. The CDR3 contains 15 residues. The V gene's germline CDR1 is SGHVS and CDR2 FQNEAQ. With 1 base removed from V and 2 bases from J, the gap between germline ends came to 11 bases. The DNA of the CDR3 is TGTGCCAGCAGCTTAGGCGGTCCGGTGCAAGAGACCCAGTACTTC. It specifies CASSLGGPVQETQYF.

The chain combines TRBV19 with TRBJ2-3; 12 nucleotides line up with TRBD1. V shed 10 bases and J 5 bases; nucleotides not matched to a gene: 7. The CDR3 is 14 amino acids. Germline CDR1 reads LNHDA; CDR2 reads SQIVND (reference sequence). The CDR3 nucleotides read TGTGCCACCCGGGACAGGGGGCTCGGAGATACGCAGTATTTT. This translates into CATRDRGLGDTQYF. The variable domain in full, completed from reference TRBV19 and TRBJ2-3, reads DGGITQSPKYLFRKEGQNVTLSCEQNLNHDAMYWYRQDPGQGLRLIYYSQIVNDFQKGDIAEGYSVSREKKESFPLTVTSAQKNPTAFYLCATRDRGLGDTQYFGPGTRLTVL.

The rearrangement joins TRBV18 to TRBJ2-1; 7 bases fit TRBD2. Germline V gene lookup returns CDR1 KGHSH and CDR2 LQKENI. V lost 2 bases to trimming and J lost 7 bases; unmatched junction nucleotides: 5. The CDR3 covers 14 residues. CDR3 nucleotide sequence: TGTGCCAGCTCACCAGCTAGCGGTGTGAATGAGCAGTTCTTC. It codes for CASSPASGVNEQFF.

V usage is TRBV7-9 and J usage is TRBJ2-2; D may be TRBD2 (6 bases). This CDR3 is 14 amino acids long. With 5 bases removed from V and 6 bases from J, the gap between germline ends came to 13 bases. Germline V gene lookup returns CDR1 SEHNR and CDR2 FQNEAQ (reference sequence). CDR3 in amino acids: CASSTSGGAGELFF. The CDR3 nucleotides read TGTGCCAGCAGCACCTCGGGCGGGGCCGGGGAGCTGTTTTTT. Complete variable domain (other parts from reference TRBV7-9 and TRBJ2-2): DTGVSQNPRHKITKRGQNVTFRCDPISEHNRLYWYRQTLGQGPEFLTYFQNEAQLEKSRLLSDRFSAERPKGSFSTLEIQRTEQGDSAMYLCASSTSGGAGELFFGEGSRLTVL.

This rearrangement joins TRBV6-5 to TRBJ1-4; tentative D call: TRBD1 (6 bases). CDR1 and CDR2 from the germline V gene are MNHEY and SVGAGI. The CDR3 loop spans 13 amino acids. Trimming stripped 8 bases from V and 8 bases from J, with 15 bases between. Here the CDR3 reads CASLGAQWEKLFF. Here the CDR3 DNA reads TGTGCCAGCTTGGGGGCGCAGTGGGAAAAACTGTTTTTT.

The chain recombines TRBV5-1 with TRBJ2-1; 13 bases are shared with TRBD2. This CDR3 has 17 amino acids. Per the germline V gene, CDR1 is SGHRS and CDR2 is YFSETQ. J gave up 0 bases and V 5 bases, and 5 bases lay outside the gene matches. The CDR3 nucleotides read TGCGCCAGCAGGAGGGGACTAGCGGGAAGCTCCTACAATGAGCAGTTCTTC. Encoded protein: CASRRGLAGSSYNEQFF.

The chain combines TRBV4-1 with TRBJ2-7, with D tentatively TRBD1 (5 bases). Trimming removed 4 bases at V and 2 bases at J, with 12 bases between. Germline CDR1 MGHRA, CDR2 YSYEKL. This CDR3 region has 14 residues. The CDR3: CASSPTDRAYEQYF. The CDR3 DNA is TGCGCCAGCAGCCCGACCGACAGAGCCTACGAGCAGTACTTC.

V is TRBV3-1 (or the pseudogene TRBV3-2) and J is TRBJ2-1; D remains unclear. Trimming stripped 4 bases from V and 0 bases from J, with 16 bases between. This CDR3 has 17 amino acids. Germline V gene data show CDR1 as LGHDT and CDR2 as YNNKEL (reference sequence). CDR3 sequence reads: CASSRRPSLSSYNEQFF. The CDR3 DNA sequence: TGTGCCAGCAGCCGGCGGCCTAGTTTAAGCTCCTACAATGAGCAGTTCTTC.

V gene TRBV11-2 combines with J gene TRBJ1-1; 7 positions agree with TRBD1. This CDR3 spans 14 amino acids. The germline CDR1 and CDR2 sequences are SGHAT and FQNNGV. With 5 bases clipped from V and 6 bases from J, the junction kept 9 bases outside the gene matches. The chain's CDR3 is CASSPSAGGPEAFF. In nucleotides, the CDR3 is TGTGCCAGCAGCCCCAGCGCAGGGGGGCCTGAAGCTTTCTTT.

The chain has TRBV7-2 and TRBJ1-2; TRBD1 agrees at 10 bases. This CDR3 region has 17 residues. Germline trimming cut 0 bases from V and 2 bases from J; bases unmatched to any gene: 6. Germline V lookup: CDR1 SGHTA, CDR2 FQGNSA. CDR3 DNA: TGTGCCAGCAGCTTAGCGCCGGGACAGGGGAAAAACTATGGCTACACCTTC. As protein: CASSLAPGQGKNYGYTF.

As to this clone: Germline is not matched at one junction end, which may reflect a read error. The rearrangement links TRBV18 to TRBJ2-1, with 10 bases lining up with TRBD2. The germline CDR1 and CDR2 sequences are KGHSH and LQKENI. The CDR3 length is 17 residues. CDR3 sequence (DNA): TGTGCCAGCTCTCCACGGGCTAGCGGGAGCTCCTACAATGAGCAGTTCTTC. It translates to CASSPRASGSSYNEQFF.

The chain has TRBV5-6 and TRBJ1-5; TRBD1 matches 7 bases. The CDR3 sequence is 14 residues long. Trimming at V came to 4 bases and at J to 9 bases, leaving 10 bases not matched to a gene. Germline assignment: CDR1 SGHDT and CDR2 YYEEEE. CDR3 amino acids: CASSPPGGHGPQHF. CDR3 nucleotides: TGTGCCAGCAGCCCCCCAGGGGGTCATGGGCCCCAGCATTTT.